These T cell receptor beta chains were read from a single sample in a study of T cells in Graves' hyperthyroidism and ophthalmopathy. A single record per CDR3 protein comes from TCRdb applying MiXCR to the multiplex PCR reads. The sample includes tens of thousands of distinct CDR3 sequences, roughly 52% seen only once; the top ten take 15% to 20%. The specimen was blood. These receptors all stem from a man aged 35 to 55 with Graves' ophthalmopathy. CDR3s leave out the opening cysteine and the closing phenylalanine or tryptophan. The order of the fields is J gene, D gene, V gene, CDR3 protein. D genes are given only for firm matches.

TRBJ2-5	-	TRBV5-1	ASSLEGPGTQY
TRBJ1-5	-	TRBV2	ASSDGRANYEH
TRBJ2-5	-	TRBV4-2	ASSPGWTSETQY
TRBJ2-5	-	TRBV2	ASSEAGAREETQY
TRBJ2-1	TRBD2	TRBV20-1	SVFSGGIPYNEQF
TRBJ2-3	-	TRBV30	AWSVIEATDTQY
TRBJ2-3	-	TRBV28	ASRSSGATDTQY
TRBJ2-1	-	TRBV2	ASSGGDSSSYNEQF
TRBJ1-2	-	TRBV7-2	ASKIGGYT
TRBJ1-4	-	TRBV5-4	ASRDGTNEKLF
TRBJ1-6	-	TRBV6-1	ASSVRLAGGVSPLH
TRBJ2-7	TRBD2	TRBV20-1	SAGGLAGGEQY
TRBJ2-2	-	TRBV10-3	AISEWVPRNKGTGELF